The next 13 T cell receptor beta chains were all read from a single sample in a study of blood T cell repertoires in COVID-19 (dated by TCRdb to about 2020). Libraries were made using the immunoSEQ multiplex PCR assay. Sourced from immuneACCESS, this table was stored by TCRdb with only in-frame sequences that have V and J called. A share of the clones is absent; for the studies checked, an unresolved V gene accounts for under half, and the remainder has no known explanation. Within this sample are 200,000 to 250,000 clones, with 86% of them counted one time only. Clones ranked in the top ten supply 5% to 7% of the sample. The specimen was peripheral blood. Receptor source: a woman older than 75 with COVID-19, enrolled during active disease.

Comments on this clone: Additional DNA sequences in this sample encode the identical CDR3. This CDR3 reads CASSLAGGPGTDTQYF. The CDR3 bases are TGCGCCAGCAGCTTGGCAGGGGGACCCGGCACAGATACGCAGTATTTT. The rearrangement uses TRBV5-1 and TRBJ2-3, with 7 bases aligning to TRBD1. J gave up 1 base and V 0 bases, and 5 bases lay outside the gene matches. The CDR3 extends over 16 amino acids. Germline lookup yields CDR1 SGHRS and CDR2 YFSETQ.

CDR3 bases: TGTGCCAGCTCACCGGGACAGGGCGCGGATGGCTACACCTTC. Its protein is CASSPGQGADGYTF. The genes are TRBV18 and TRBJ1-2; the match to TRBD1 covers 9 bases. With V trimmed by 3 bases and J by 6 bases, 5 bases remained unmatched. The CDR3 is 14 amino acids. Germline CDR1 KGHSH, CDR2 LQKENI. The whole variable domain, remainder taken from reference TRBV18 and TRBJ1-2, is NAGVMQNPRHLVRRRGQEARLRCSPMKGHSHVYWYRQLPEEGLKFMVYLQKENIIDESGMPKERFSAEFPKEGPSILRIQQVVRGDSAAYFCASSPGQGADGYTFGSGTRLTVV.

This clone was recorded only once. CDR3 nucleotide sequence: TGTGCCAGCACAGGGGGTACAGGTCAGCTTGGCTACACCTTC. Protein: CASTGGTGQLGYTF. V is TRBV2 and J is TRBJ1-2; 7 nucleotides line up with TRBD1. The CDR3 runs 14 residues. Germline trimming cut 7 bases from V and 7 bases from J; bases unmatched to any gene: 12. In germline, CDR1 is SNHLY, CDR2 FYNNEI.

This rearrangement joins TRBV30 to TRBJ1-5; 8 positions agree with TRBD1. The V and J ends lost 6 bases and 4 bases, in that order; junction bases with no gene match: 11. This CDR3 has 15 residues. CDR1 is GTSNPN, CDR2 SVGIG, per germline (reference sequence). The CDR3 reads CACTIGGDRNQPQHF. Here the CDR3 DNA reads TGTGCCTGCACTATAGGCGGGGACAGGAATCAGCCCCAGCATTTT.

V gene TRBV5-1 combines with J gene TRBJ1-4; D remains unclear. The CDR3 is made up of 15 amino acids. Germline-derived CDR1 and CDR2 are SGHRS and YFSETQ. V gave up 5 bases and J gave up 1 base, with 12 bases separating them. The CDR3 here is CASRGSGRTNEKLFF. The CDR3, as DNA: TGCGCCAGCAGGGGTTCGGGGAGAACTAATGAAAAACTGTTTTTT.

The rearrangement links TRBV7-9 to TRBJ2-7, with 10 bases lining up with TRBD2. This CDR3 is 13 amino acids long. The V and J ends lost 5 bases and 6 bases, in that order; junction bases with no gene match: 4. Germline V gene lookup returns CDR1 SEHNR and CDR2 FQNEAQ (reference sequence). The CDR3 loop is CASSPGLASEQYF. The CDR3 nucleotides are TGTGCCAGCAGCCCGGGACTAGCGTCCGAGCAGTACTTC. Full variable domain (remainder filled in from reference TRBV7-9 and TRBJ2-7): DTGVSQNPRHKITKRGQNVTFRCDPISEHNRLYWYRQTLGQGPEFLTYFQNEAQLEKSRLLSDRFSAERPKGSFSTLEIQRTEQGDSAMYLCASSPGLASEQYFGPGTRLTVT.

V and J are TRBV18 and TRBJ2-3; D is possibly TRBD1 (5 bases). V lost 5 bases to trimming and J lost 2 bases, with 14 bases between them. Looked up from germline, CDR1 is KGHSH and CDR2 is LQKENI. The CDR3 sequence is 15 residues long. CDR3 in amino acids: CASSSLGAHTDTQYF. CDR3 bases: TGTGCCAGCTCATCCCTTGGGGCCCACACAGATACGCAGTATTTT.

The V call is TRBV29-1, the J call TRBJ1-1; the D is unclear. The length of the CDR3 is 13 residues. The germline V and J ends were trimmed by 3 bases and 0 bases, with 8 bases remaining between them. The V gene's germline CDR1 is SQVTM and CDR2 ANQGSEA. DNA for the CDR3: TGCAGCGTTGAGAGTAGAATGAACACTGAAGCTTTCTTT. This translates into CSVESRMNTEAFF.

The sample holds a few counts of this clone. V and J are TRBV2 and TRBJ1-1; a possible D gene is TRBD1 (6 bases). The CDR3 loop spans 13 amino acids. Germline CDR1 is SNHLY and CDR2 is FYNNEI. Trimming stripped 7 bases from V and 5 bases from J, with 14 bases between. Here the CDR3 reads CASIGTSATEAFF. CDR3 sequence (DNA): TGTGCCAGCATAGGGACATCTGCTACTGAAGCTTTCTTT.

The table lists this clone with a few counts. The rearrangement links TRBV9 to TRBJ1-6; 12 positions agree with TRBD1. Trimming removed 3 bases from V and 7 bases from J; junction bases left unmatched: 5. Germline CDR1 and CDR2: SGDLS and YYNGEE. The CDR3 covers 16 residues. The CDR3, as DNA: TGTGCCAGCAGCGCGGGACAGGGGGCCGGGAATTCACCCCTCCACTTT. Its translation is CASSAGQGAGNSPLHF.

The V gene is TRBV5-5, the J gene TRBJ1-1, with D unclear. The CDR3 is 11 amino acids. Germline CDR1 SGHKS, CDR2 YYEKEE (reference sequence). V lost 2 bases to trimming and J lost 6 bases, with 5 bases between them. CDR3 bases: TGTGCCAGCAGCTTCGGGTCTGAAGCTTTCTTT. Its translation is CASSFGSEAFF. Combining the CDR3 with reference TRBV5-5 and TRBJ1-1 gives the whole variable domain DAGVTQSPTHLIKTRGQQVTLRCSPISGHKSVSWYQQVLGQGPQFIFQYYEKEERGRGNFPDRFSARQFPNYSSELNVNALLLGDSALYLCASSFGSEAFFGQGTRLTVV.

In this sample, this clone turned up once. The CDR3 bases are TGTGCCAGCAGACGGGGAAATAGCAATCAGCCCCAGCATTTT. Translated, it gives CASRRGNSNQPQHF. The rearrangement joins TRBV6-5 to TRBJ1-5; D remains ambiguous. The germline CDR1 and CDR2 sequences are MNHEY and SVGAGI. V shed 6 bases and J shed 0 bases, with 9 bases lying between them. This CDR3 contains 14 residues.

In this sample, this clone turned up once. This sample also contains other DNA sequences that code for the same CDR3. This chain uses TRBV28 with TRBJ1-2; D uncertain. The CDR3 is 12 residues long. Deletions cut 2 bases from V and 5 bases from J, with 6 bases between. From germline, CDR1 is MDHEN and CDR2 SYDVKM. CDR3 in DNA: TGTGCCAGCAGTTTAGCAGGATATGGCTACACCTTC. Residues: CASSLAGYGYTF.